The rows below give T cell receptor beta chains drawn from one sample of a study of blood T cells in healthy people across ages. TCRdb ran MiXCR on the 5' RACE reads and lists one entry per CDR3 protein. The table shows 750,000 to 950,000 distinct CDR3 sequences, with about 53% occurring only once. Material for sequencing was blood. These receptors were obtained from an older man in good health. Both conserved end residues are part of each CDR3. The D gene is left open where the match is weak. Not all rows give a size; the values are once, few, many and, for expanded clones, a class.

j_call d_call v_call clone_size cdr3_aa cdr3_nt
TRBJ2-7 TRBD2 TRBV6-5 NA CASSYPGLAGGETRYF TGTGCCAGCAGTTACCCGGGACTAGCGGGAGGAGAGACCCGGTACTTC
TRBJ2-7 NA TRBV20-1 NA CSARGDVGQGYEQYF TGCAGTGCTAGGGGGGATGTTGGTCAGGGCTACGAGCAGTACTTC
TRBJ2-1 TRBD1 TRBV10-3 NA CAIEGTGLNEQFF TGTGCCATAGAAGGGACAGGGCTAAATGAGCAGTTCTTC
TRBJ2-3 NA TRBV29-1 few CSVVREPDTQYF TGCAGCGTTGTCCGGGAGCCAGATACGCAGTATTTT
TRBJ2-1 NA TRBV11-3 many CASKGRGNNEQFF TGTGCCAGCAAAGGGCGGGGAAACAATGAGCAGTTCTTC
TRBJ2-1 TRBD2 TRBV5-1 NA CASSLSGNTNEQFF TGCGCCAGCAGCCTTAGCGGGAATACCAATGAGCAGTTCTTC
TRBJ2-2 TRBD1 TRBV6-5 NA CASSKRTGTLTGELFF TGTGCCAGCAGTAAAAGGACAGGGACCCTAACCGGGGAGCTGTTTTTT
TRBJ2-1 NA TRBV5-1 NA CASSWTANYNEQFF TGCGCCAGCAGCTGGACAGCAAACTACAATGAGCAGTTCTTC
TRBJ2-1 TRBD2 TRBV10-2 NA CASSESGGRNNEQFF TGCGCCAGCAGTGAGTCCGGCGGGAGGAATAATGAGCAGTTCTTC
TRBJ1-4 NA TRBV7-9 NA CASSLLGSSEKLFF TGTGCCAGCAGCTTACTAGGATCCAGCGAAAAACTGTTTTTT
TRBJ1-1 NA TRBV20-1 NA CSVGGRGTEAFF TGCAGCGTCGGGGGCCGGGGAACTGAAGCTTTCTTT
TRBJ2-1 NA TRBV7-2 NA CASSLGVEYNEQFF TGTGCCAGCAGCTTGGGTGTCGAATACAATGAGCAGTTCTTC
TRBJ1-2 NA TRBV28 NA CASSLDSPFYGYTF TGTGCCAGCAGTTTAGACAGCCCGTTCTATGGCTACACCTTC
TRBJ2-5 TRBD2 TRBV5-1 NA CASSLGTSTETQYF TGCGCCAGCAGCTTGGGGACTAGCACGGAGACCCAGTACTTC
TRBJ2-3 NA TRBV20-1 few CSAPLRGFTDTQYF TGCAGTGCTCCCTTGAGGGGGTTTACAGATACGCAGTATTTT
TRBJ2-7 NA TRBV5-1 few CASSLTGNYEQYF TGCGCCAGCAGCTTGACTGGAAACTACGAGCAGTACTTC
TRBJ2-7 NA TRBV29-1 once CSVEDDVSYEQYF TGCAGCGTTGAAGACGACGTCTCCTACGAGCAGTACTTC
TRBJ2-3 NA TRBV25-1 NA CASSDPLVPPGRYAYF TGTGCCAGCAGTGATCCACTAGTACCCCCGGGCAGATACGCGTATTTT
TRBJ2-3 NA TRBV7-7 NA CASSLAAGPDNTQYF TGTGCTAGCAGCTTAGCTGCCGGGCCGGATAATACGCAGTATTTT
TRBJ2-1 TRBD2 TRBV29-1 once CSVEDSLAAYNEQFF TGCAGCGTTGAAGATAGCCTAGCGGCCTACAATGAGCAGTTCTTC
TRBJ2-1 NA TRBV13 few CASSPRLGRDYNEQFF TGTGCCAGCAGCCCAAGACTAGGTCGGGACTACAATGAGCAGTTCTTC
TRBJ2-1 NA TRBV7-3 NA CASSLGTQNEQFF TGTGCCAGCAGCTTAGGGACTCAGAATGAGCAGTTCTTC